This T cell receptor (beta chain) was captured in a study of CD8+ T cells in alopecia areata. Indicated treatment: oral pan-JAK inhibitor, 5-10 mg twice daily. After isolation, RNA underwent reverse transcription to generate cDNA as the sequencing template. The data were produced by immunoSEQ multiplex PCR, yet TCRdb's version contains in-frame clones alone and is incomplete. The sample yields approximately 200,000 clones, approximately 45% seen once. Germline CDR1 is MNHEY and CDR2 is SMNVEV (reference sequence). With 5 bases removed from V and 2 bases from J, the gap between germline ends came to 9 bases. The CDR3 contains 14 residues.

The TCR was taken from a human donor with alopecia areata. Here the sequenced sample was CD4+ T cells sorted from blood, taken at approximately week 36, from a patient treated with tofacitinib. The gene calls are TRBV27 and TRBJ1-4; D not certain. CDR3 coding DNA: TGTGCCAGCAGTACTTCCGCGACTAATGAAAAACTGTTTTTT. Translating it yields CASSTSATNEKLFF. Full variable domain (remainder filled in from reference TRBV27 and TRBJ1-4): EAQVTQNPRYLITVTGKKLTVTCSQNMNHEYMSWYRQDPGLGLRQIYYSMNVEVTDKGDVPEGYKVSRKEKRNFPLILESPSPNQTSLYFCASSTSATNEKLFFGSGTQLSVL.